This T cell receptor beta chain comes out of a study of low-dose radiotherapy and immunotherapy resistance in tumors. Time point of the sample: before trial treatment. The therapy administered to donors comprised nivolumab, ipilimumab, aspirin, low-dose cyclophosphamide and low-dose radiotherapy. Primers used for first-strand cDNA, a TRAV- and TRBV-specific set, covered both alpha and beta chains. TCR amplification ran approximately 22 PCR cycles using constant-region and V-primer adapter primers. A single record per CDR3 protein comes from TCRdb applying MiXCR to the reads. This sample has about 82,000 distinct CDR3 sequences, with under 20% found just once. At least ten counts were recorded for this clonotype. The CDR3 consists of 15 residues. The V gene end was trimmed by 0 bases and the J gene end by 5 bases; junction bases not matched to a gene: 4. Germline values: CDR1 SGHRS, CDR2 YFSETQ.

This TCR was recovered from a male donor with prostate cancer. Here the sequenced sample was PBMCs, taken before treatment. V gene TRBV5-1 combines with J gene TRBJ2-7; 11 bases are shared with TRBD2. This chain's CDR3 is CASSLGLAGRNEQYF. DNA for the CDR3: TGCGCCAGCAGCTTGGGACTAGCGGGGAGGAACGAGCAGTACTTC.